This T cell receptor (beta chain) was captured by sequencing in a study of T cell changes during pregnancy in multiple sclerosis (dated by TCRdb to 2018 to 2020). Looking at the study overall: The study looked at changes in the T cell repertoire across pregnancy in women with multiple sclerosis.

The CDR3 contains 15 residues, cysteine and phenylalanine counted. The DNA shown is the 45-base CDR3, in frame from base 1. V loses 3 bases at its end and J loses 0 bases; junction bases beyond the gene matches: 3. The germline V gene (reference sequence) specifies SGHNT as CDR1 and YYREEE as CDR2. To note about this clone: Its specific antigen is unknown. No base-level quality is on record; no much larger clone is a single base apart.

Libraries were made using the immunoSEQ multiplex PCR assay. Entries here come from immuneACCESS through TCRdb and include only in-frame sequences with V and J called. Some clones fail to appear in such tables; in the studies checked, an unresolved V gene covers under half of the shortfall, and the cause of the remainder is unknown. The table for this sample lists about 67,000 clones; 80% to 90% of them were counted only once. 2.5% of the sample is taken by the ten largest. The starting material was peripheral blood, obtained in the first trimester of pregnancy. This receptor was identified in a female donor with multiple sclerosis, enrolled in a pregnancy study. This receptor chain uses TRBV5-4 and TRBJ2-1; 7 bases in between match TRBD1. The CDR3 reads as follows: CASSWDSFSYNEQFF. In nucleotides, the sequence is TGTGCCAGCAGCTGGGACAGCTTCTCCTACAATGAGCAGTTCTTC.